This T cell receptor beta chain was captured in a study of cytomegalovirus exposure and HLA in healthy donors. This table comes from immunoSEQ multiplex PCR, and its TCRdb copy is limited to in-frame clones, with some not included. The table records 130,000 to 150,000 clones, 85% to 90% of them present only once. The CDR3 spans 13 residues. Germline V CDR1 and CDR2: SGHAT, FQNNGV. The chain combines TRBV11-2 with TRBJ2-5; D tentatively reads TRBD1 or TRBD2 (5 bases each). The tail of the sequence fits TRBJ2-7 better, so the J call may be wrong. The sequenced material came from PBMCs. The clonotype was recovered from a woman between 18 and 29 years old in good health and CMV-seropositive. The CDR3 region has the DNA TGTGCCAGCAGTTCCTCTGGGGGCTACGAGCAGTACTTC. Translating it yields CASSSSGGYEQYF.